These T cell receptor beta chains were read from a single sample in a study of blood T cell repertoires in COVID-19. Sequenced by immunoSEQ multiplex PCR; TCRdb stores in-frame clones only, minus some. The sample records about 250,000 clones, 88% being singletons. Input material: peripheral blood. The receptor set was obtained from a man older than 75 with acute or convalescent COVID-19. Both conserved end residues are part of each CDR3. A D gene is named only where the DNA matches it firmly. A clone size is listed for some rows: how often the clone was seen (once, few, many), or a class if it is expanded.

j_gene	d_gene	abundance	v_gene	CDR3nt	CDR3aa
TRBJ1-1	TRBD1	NA	TRBV6-5	TGTGCCACCAAAAGGGACAGGGACCACACTGAAGCTTTCTTT	CATKRDRDHTEAFF
TRBJ1-1	NA	NA	TRBV10-3	TGTGCCATCAGTGAGTCAGGGGGAGACAACACTGAAGCTTTCTTT	CAISESGGDNTEAFF
TRBJ2-5	TRBD1	NA	TRBV4-2	TGTGCCAGCAGCCAGCAGACAGGGGTCCAAGAGACCCAGTACTTC	CASSQQTGVQETQYF
TRBJ2-1	TRBD1	NA	TRBV18	TGTGCCAGCTCACACGACAGGGGGGGAGGCAATGAGCAGTTCTTC	CASSHDRGGGNEQFF
TRBJ2-5	NA	NA	TRBV4-1	TGCGCCAGCAGCCCGGACGGGGTAAGGACCCAGTACTTC	CASSPDGVRTQYF
TRBJ2-7	NA	NA	TRBV29-1	TGCAGCGTTGAAGACGGACTGTTCTACGAGCAGTACTTC	CSVEDGLFYEQYF
TRBJ1-2	TRBD1	NA	TRBV6-5	TGTGCCAGCAGTACGGGACAGGGCAACTATGGCTACACCTTC	CASSTGQGNYGYTF
TRBJ1-2	TRBD1	once	TRBV25-1	TGTGCCAGCAGACCCGGACAGGGGGCACGGTATGGCTACACCTTC	CASRPGQGARYGYTF
TRBJ2-5	NA	NA	TRBV7-8	TGTGCCAGCAGCTCCACTAGGGCGGTGGGGACCCAGTACTTC	CASSSTRAVGTQYF
TRBJ2-3	TRBD2	NA	TRBV19	TGTGCCAGTAGTATTGTCGGGGGGGGCCACTTTGGGACAGATACGCAGTATTTT	CASSIVGGGHFGTDTQYF
TRBJ2-7	TRBD2	NA	TRBV27	TGTGCCAGCAGTTCGTCGGGACTACAGCAGTACTTC	CASSSSGLQQYF
TRBJ2-2	NA	NA	TRBV7-9	TGTGCCAGCAGCTCTCGAGACACTAACACCGGGGAGCTGTTTTTT	CASSSRDTNTGELFF
TRBJ2-7	TRBD1	NA	TRBV27	TGTGCCAGCAGTCCCCGCGGACAGGTCTACGAGCAGTACTTC	CASSPRGQVYEQYF
TRBJ1-3	TRBD1	NA	TRBV19	TGTGCCACCGGGACAGCCTCTGGAAACACCATATATTTT	CATGTASGNTIYF
TRBJ1-2	NA	NA	TRBV19	TGTGCCAGTAGTATAGTCCGCAGCTATGGCTACACCTTC	CASSIVRSYGYTF
TRBJ2-7	NA	NA	TRBV12-5	TGTGCTAGTGGTCTGCCTGGGGGGAAGAACGAGCAGTACTTC	CASGLPGGKNEQYF
TRBJ1-2	TRBD1	NA	TRBV11-2	TGTGCCAGCAGCTTAGCGGGACAGGGACGCGGCTACACCTTC	CASSLAGQGRGYTF
TRBJ2-7	NA	NA	TRBV6-6	TGTGCCAGCAGTCCTGGGACAATCCACGAGCAGTACTTC	CASSPGTIHEQYF
TRBJ2-3	TRBD2	NA	TRBV4-2	TGTGCCAGCAGCCAAGCTACAGGACTAGCGGGGGGGTTGCCAGATACGCAGTATTTT	CASSQATGLAGGLPDTQYF
TRBJ2-5	TRBD1	NA	TRBV5-1	TGCGCCAGCAGCCCAAGACAGGGTCAAGAGACCCAGTACTTC	CASSPRQGQETQYF
TRBJ1-3	NA	NA	TRBV6-5	TGTGCCAGCAGAGGACTACTATTCTCTGGAAACACCATATATTTT	CASRGLLFSGNTIYF
TRBJ1-4	NA	NA	TRBV12-3/TRBV12-4	TGTGCCAGCAGTCCTAGGAGGAATGAAAAACTGTTTTTT	CASSPRRNEKLFF
TRBJ2-7	NA	NA	TRBV21-1	TGTGCCAGCAGCACCGAACCGATGACAGGGGCCTACGAGCAGTACTTC	CASSTEPMTGAYEQYF
TRBJ1-5	NA	NA	TRBV15	TGTGCCACCAGCGGATCGCATGGAGCCAGGGGCAATCAGCCCCAGCATTTT	CATSGSHGARGNQPQHF
TRBJ2-1	TRBD2	NA	TRBV19	TGTGCCAGTAGTTCCGGGACTAGCGGGAGGAGCTCCTACAATGAGCAGTTCTTC	CASSSGTSGRSSYNEQFF
TRBJ2-7	NA	NA	TRBV5-4	TGTGCCAGCAGAGTGGAACGGGATTTCTACGAGCAGTACTTC	CASRVERDFYEQYF
TRBJ1-1	NA	once	TRBV6-5	TGTGCCAGCAGTTTAAGGGGTGTGAACACTGAAGCTTTCTTT	CASSLRGVNTEAFF
TRBJ1-2	NA	NA	TRBV5-4	TGTGCCAGCACCCGAACCCCCAGGGTTCAGAGCTATGGCTACACCTTC	CASTRTPRVQSYGYTF
TRBJ2-7	TRBD2	NA	TRBV7-9	TGTGCCAGCAGCTTAGATCTAGCGGGACTCTACGAGCAGTACTTC	CASSLDLAGLYEQYF
TRBJ2-2	TRBD1	NA	TRBV2	TGTGCCAGCTTGACAGACAGGGCGAGGACCGGGGAGCTGTTTTTT	CASLTDRARTGELFF
TRBJ2-4	NA	NA	TRBV5-1	TGCGCCAGCAGCTTGGGACTCATCGATGGGAAAAACATTCAGTACTTC	CASSLGLIDGKNIQYF
TRBJ2-7	NA	NA	TRBV6-5	TGTGCCAGCAGTTACTCGAGGAAAACCTACGAGCAGTACTTC	CASSYSRKTYEQYF
TRBJ2-7	NA	NA	TRBV7-9	TGTGCCAGCAGCCATGCCATACTACCCACCTACGAGCAGTACTTC	CASSHAILPTYEQYF
TRBJ2-7	NA	NA	TRBV18	TGTGCCAGCTCACTGGCAGGTAAACTCTACGAGCAGTACTTC	CASSLAGKLYEQYF
TRBJ1-1	NA	NA	TRBV7-2	TGTGCCAGCAGCTTAGCGCAACAGATGAACACTGAAGCTTTCTTT	CASSLAQQMNTEAFF
TRBJ2-7	TRBD1	once	TRBV9	TGTGCCAGCAGCGTCGGACAGGGGGCCTTCTACGAGCAGTACTTC	CASSVGQGAFYEQYF
TRBJ2-2	TRBD1	NA	TRBV2	TGTGCCAGCAGTGAGACGGACAGGGACGCCACCGGGGAGCTGTTTTTT	CASSETDRDATGELFF
TRBJ1-1	TRBD1	few	TRBV14	TGTGCCAGCAGCCAAGTTGCAGGGGGCAACACTGAAGCTTTCTTT	CASSQVAGGNTEAFF
TRBJ1-6	TRBD1	NA	TRBV7-6	TGTGCCAGCAGCTCGGGACAGGACAATTCACCCCTCCACTTT	CASSSGQDNSPLHF
TRBJ2-7	TRBD1	NA	TRBV29-1	TGCAGCGGCGCGACAGGGTACGGCTACGAGCAGTACTTC	CSGATGYGYEQYF
TRBJ2-7	TRBD1	once	TRBV7-3	TGTGCCAGCAGCCTAGGACAGGGTCACTACGAGCAGTACTTC	CASSLGQGHYEQYF
TRBJ2-1	TRBD2	NA	TRBV5-6	TGTGCCAGCATCCTTACGGGTACGGCTAGCGGACTAAATGAGCAGTTCTTC	CASILTGTASGLNEQFF
TRBJ1-4	NA	few	TRBV3-1/TRBV3-2	TGTGCCAGCAGCCCATTGAGCGATGAAAAACTGTTTTTT	CASSPLSDEKLFF
TRBJ2-4	NA	NA	TRBV27	TGTGCCAGCAGTTCCAGGTTAGCCAAAAACATTCAGTACTTC	CASSSRLAKNIQYF
TRBJ2-3	TRBD1	once	TRBV24-1	TGTGCCACCAGTGATCCCGACAGGGGATACCCAGATACGCAGTATTTT	CATSDPDRGYPDTQYF
TRBJ2-1	TRBD1	NA	TRBV6-2/TRBV6-3	TGTGCCAGCAGTCGGGACAGGGCTAGTGAGCAGTTCTTC	CASSRDRASEQFF
TRBJ1-4	NA	NA	TRBV5-1	TGCGCCAGCAGTCCCTCTTTTGGAGGGGAAAAACTGTTTTTT	CASSPSFGGEKLFF
TRBJ1-5	NA	NA	TRBV7-2	TGTGCCAGCAGCTTATCTCCGGGGAGCAATCAGCCCCAGCATTTT	CASSLSPGSNQPQHF
TRBJ1-1	TRBD1	NA	TRBV4-1	TGCGCCAGCAGCCAAAGGGGGCTGACTGAAGCTTTCTTT	CASSQRGLTEAFF
TRBJ1-1	NA	NA	TRBV18	TGTGCCAGCTCACCACGGACAAGAAACACTGAAGCTTTCTTT	CASSPRTRNTEAFF
TRBJ2-7	NA	NA	TRBV7-2	TGTGCCAGCAGCTTAGTGGGCCTTACCTACGAGCAGTACTTC	CASSLVGLTYEQYF
TRBJ2-4	TRBD2	NA	TRBV25-1	TGTGCCAGCAGTGAATTCGGCGCGGGAGGGGAAAACATTCAGTACTTC	CASSEFGAGGENIQYF
TRBJ2-7	NA	NA	TRBV4-1	TGCGCCAGCAGCCAACAACCGGGATACGAGCAGTACTTC	CASSQQPGYEQYF
TRBJ2-2	TRBD2	NA	TRBV28	TGTGCCAGCAGTTTAAGCGGGGGGGGCGGGCCCGGGGAGCTGTTTTTT	CASSLSGGGGPGELFF